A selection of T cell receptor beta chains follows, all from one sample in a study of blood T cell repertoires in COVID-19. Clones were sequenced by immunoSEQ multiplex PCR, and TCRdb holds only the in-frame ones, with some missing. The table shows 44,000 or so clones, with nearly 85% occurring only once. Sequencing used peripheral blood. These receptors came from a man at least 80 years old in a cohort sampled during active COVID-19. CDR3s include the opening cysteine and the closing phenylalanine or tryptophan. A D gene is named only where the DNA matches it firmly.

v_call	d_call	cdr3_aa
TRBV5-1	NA	CASSLARNQETQYF
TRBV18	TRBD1	CASSPRDRNTGELFF
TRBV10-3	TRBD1	CAITSTGSGNSPLHF
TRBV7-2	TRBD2	CASSSEGAGVETQYF
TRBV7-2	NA	CASSAPGTDTQYF
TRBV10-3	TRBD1	CAISLQGKNTEAFF
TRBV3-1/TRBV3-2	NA	CASSHSGEGPYEQYF
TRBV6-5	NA	CASSVGGANEKLFF
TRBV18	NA	CASSSQGDYGYTF
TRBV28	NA	CASSIKGQQGMGYTF
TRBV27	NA	CASSFRGAATGELFF
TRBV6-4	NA	CASSQQGDQGYTF
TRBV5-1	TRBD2	CASTRGGALVDTQYF
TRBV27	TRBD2	CASSPQGTSIYNEQFF
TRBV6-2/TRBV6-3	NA	CASSRAAIRYEQYF
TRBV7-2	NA	CASSTGQISNQPQHF
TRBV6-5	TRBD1	CASSSGTADEKLFF
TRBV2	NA	CASSESGPSGYGYTF
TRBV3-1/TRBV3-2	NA	CASSLLGAYEQYF
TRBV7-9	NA	CASSLLDRHTGELFF
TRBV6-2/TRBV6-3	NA	CASSRVTGLYEQYF
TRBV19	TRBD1	CASSGTGGAETQYF
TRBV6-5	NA	CASSYSRETQYF
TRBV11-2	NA	CASSFRTGGEAFF
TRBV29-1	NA	CSAVSEAYNEQFF
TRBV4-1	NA	CASSQGPTNTGELFF
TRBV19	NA	CASSIPGRGGQPQHF
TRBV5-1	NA	CASSYQGNTEAFF
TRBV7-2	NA	CASSLVGRTDTQYF
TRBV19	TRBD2	CASSRAGSSYNEQFF
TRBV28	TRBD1	CASSLAGQGSYNEQFF
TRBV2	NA	CASSPRQAETQYF
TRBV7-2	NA	CASSRSTTSGELFF
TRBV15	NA	CAINERDKRTDTQYF
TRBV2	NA	CASSAGQTGELFF
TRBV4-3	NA	CASSQELLVEGTQYF
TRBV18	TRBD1	CASSSAGTDYTDTQYF
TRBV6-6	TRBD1	CASSFTDRGLRTQYF
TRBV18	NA	CASSSTGTPTYEQYF
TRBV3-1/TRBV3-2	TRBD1	CASSLRTGGIYNEQFF
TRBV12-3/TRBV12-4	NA	CASSYTGREAFF
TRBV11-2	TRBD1	CASSLGTGFTEAFF
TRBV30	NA	CAWSVLGGTEAFF